This T cell receptor (beta chain) was captured in a study of T cells in Graves' hyperthyroidism and ophthalmopathy. It was RNA transcripts that yielded the amplified TCR beta CDR3 regions. HTBI primers were used for first-round RT-PCR of the TCR CDR3. In TCRdb, the multiplex PCR reads were re-called with MiXCR into one record per CDR3 protein. The repertoire includes fewer than 400,000 distinct CDR3 sequences, 16% of them detected once, and around a third sits in the top ten. Newly diagnosed patients aged 18 to 65 had hyperthyroidism of under 2 months' duration. Exclusion followed for patients with uncontrolled infection, other autoimmune disease, pregnancy or lactation. About this clonotype itself: Its antigen is unknown. Since a much larger clone is just one base distant, this may be a read error.

Study-level points and caveats: Ophthalmopathy got predicted by the model a median roughly 6.4 months before its onset.

The CDR3 has 14 residues. CDR1 is DFQATT and CDR2 is SNEGSKA in the germline V gene (reference sequence). Material: blood. V gene TRBV20-1 combines with J gene TRBJ1-1; 7 bases align to TRBD1. The origin of this receptor is a man younger than 40 with Graves' hyperthyroidism. CDR3 protein: CSARETGSITGAFF. For the CDR3, the DNA is TGCAGTGCTAGAGAGACAGGGAGTATCACTGGAGCTTTCTTT.